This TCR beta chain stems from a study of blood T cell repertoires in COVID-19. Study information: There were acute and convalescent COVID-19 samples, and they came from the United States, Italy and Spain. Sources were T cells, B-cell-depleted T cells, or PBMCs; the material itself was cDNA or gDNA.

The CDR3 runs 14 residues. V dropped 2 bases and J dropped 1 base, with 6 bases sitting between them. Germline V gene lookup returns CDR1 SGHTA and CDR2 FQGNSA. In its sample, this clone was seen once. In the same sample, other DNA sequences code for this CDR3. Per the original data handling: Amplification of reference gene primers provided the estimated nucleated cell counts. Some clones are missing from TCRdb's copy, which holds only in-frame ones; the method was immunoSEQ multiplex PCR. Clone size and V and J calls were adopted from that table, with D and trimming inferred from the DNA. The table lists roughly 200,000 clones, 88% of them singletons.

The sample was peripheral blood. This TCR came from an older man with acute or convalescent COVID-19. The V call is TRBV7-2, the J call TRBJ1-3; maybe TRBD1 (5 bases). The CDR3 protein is CASSLRGSGNTIYF. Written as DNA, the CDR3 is TGTGCCAGCAGCTTAAGGGGATCTGGAAACACCATATATTTT.